These 19 T cell receptor beta chains originate from one sample sequenced in a study of T cells expressing NK-cell markers. TCRdb reprocessed the 5' RACE reads; each CDR3 protein has one entry and no DNA is given. In all, the sample yields 150,000 or so distinct CDR3 sequences. The sample was blood T cells: a sorted CD56 or NKG2C T cell subset, CD4+ or CD8+ T cells, or bulk PBMC T cells (not recorded which). The receptors were gathered from a woman between 18 and 70 years old in good health.

The chain uses TRBV30 and TRBJ1-1. CDR1 is GTSNPN and CDR2 is SVGIG in the germline V gene (reference sequence). The CDR3 runs 13 residues. The CDR3 protein is CAWSSLRATEAFF.

V usage is TRBV4-1 and J usage is TRBJ2-7; no DNA is available, so the TRBD2 call from TCRdb remains unchecked. Germline CDR1 and CDR2: MGHRA and YSYEKL. The CDR3 loop spans 15 amino acids. The CDR3 loop is CASSQGPTSPYEQYF.

The chain recombines TRBV5-1 with TRBJ2-1; TCRdb indicates TRBD2, and absent DNA this call remains unverified. The CDR3 consists of 15 residues. The germline gives CDR1 SGHRS, CDR2 YFSETQ. CDR3 sequence: CASSTSGPPYNEQFF.

The V and J genes are TRBV3-1 and TRBJ1-2; lacking DNA, the TRBD1 call made by TCRdb goes unchecked. Per the germline V gene, CDR1 is LGHDT and CDR2 is YNNKEL (reference sequence). The CDR3 spans 14 residues. The chain's CDR3 is CASSRGGAFYGYTF.

The gene calls are TRBV4-1 and TRBJ2-3. The CDR3 totals 15 residues. Germline CDR1 reads MGHRA; CDR2 reads YSYEKL. Here the CDR3 reads CASSHIVVLPDTQYF.

The chain has TRBV5-1 and TRBJ2-7; TCRdb indicates TRBD1, and absent DNA this call remains unverified. CDR3 size: 14 residues. The germline V gene encodes CDR1 SGHRS and CDR2 YFSETQ. CDR3 loop: CASSWTANNYEQYF.

This rearrangement joins TRBV2 to TRBJ2-2; TCRdb names TRBD1, which stays unverified in the absence of DNA. Germline V lookup: CDR1 SNHLY, CDR2 FYNNEI. The CDR3 has 15 amino acids. The CDR3 reads CASRPRTGLTGELFF.

V usage is TRBV5-1 and J usage is TRBJ2-3. From germline, CDR1 is SGHRS and CDR2 YFSETQ. CDR3 length: 15 amino acids. Here the CDR3 reads CASSFVAGGTDTQYF. The full variable domain, in which reference TRBV5-1 and TRBJ2-3 provide the parts outside the CDR3, is KAGVTQTPRYLIKTRGQQVTLSCSPISGHRSVSWYQQTPGQGLQFLFEYFSETQRNKGNFPGRFSGRQFSNSRSEMNVSTLELGDSALYLCASSFVAGGTDTQYFGPGTRLTVL.

V and J are TRBV9 and TRBJ2-1. This CDR3 has 12 residues. The germline gives CDR1 SGDLS, CDR2 YYNGEE. This chain's CDR3 is CASSVVRGEQFF.

The chain recombines TRBV6-5 with TRBJ2-5; TCRdb's D call, TRBD2, is unchecked because there is no DNA. This CDR3 region has 15 residues. From germline, CDR1 is MNHEY and CDR2 SVGAGI. The CDR3 loop reads CASSYTGIGGETQYF.

The CDR3 loop is CASSLTGGDGNEKLFF. V and J are TRBV5-1 and TRBJ1-4; checking the TCRdb D call of TRBD1 is not possible without DNA. This CDR3 is built from 16 residues. CDR1 is SGHRS and CDR2 is YFSETQ in the germline V gene.

The chain has TRBV4-2 and TRBJ1-1; no DNA is available, so the TRBD1 call from TCRdb remains unchecked. The CDR3 is 13 amino acids. The germline gives CDR1 LGHNA, CDR2 YNFKEQ. The CDR3 loop reads CASSQGQGTEAFF.

The chain uses TRBV7-9 and TRBJ1-2; TCRdb names TRBD1, which stays unverified in the absence of DNA. The germline V gene has CDR1 SEHNR and CDR2 FQNEAQ (reference sequence). The CDR3 runs to 12 residues. CDR3 protein: CASSPPQGGYTF.

The chain is built from TRBV14 and TRBJ2-5; TCRdb proposes TRBD1, but this gene call is untestable without DNA. This CDR3 contains 14 residues. Germline V gives CDR1 SGHDN, CDR2 FVKESK. CDR3 protein: CASSKGWTEETQYF.

The rearrangement uses TRBV29-1 and TRBJ2-5; as DNA is missing, the TRBD2 call by TCRdb cannot be tested. The CDR3 consists of 16 residues. Germline loops: CDR1 SQVTM, CDR2 ANQGSEA. This chain's CDR3 is CSVEWGTSGSLETQYF.

The genes are TRBV5-1 and TRBJ2-1; lacking DNA, the TRBD2 call made by TCRdb goes unchecked. Germline lookup yields CDR1 SGHRS and CDR2 YFSETQ. The CDR3 is 18 amino acids. CDR3 protein: CASSLIPTTSGAPNEQFF. Looking up the rest from reference TRBV5-1 and TRBJ2-1 gives the full variable domain: KAGVTQTPRYLIKTRGQQVTLSCSPISGHRSVSWYQQTPGQGLQFLFEYFSETQRNKGNFPGRFSGRQFSNSRSEMNVSTLELGDSALYLCASSLIPTTSGAPNEQFFGPGTRLTVL.

This chain connects TRBV12-3 or TRBV12-4 to TRBJ1-4; the TCRdb D gene call, TRBD1, has no DNA to confirm it. This CDR3 is 14 amino acids long. The CDR3 loop reads CASTLGQGLEKLFF.

The chain is built from TRBV5-1 and TRBJ2-7; the TRBD1 assignment by TCRdb is unverifiable without DNA. The length of the CDR3 is 16 residues. Germline V gene data show CDR1 as SGHRS and CDR2 as YFSETQ. The CDR3 is CASSQQLGRERGEQYF. The complete variable domain, with remaining parts taken from reference TRBV5-1 and TRBJ2-7, reads KAGVTQTPRYLIKTRGQQVTLSCSPISGHRSVSWYQQTPGQGLQFLFEYFSETQRNKGNFPGRFSGRQFSNSRSEMNVSTLELGDSALYLCASSQQLGRERGEQYFGPGTRLTVT.

This chain connects TRBV27 to TRBJ2-1; no DNA is available, so the TRBD1 call from TCRdb remains unchecked. The CDR3 has 16 amino acids. The germline gives CDR1 MNHEY, CDR2 SMNVEV (reference sequence). CDR3 sequence: CASSPGDRGPYNEQFF.